This T cell receptor (beta chain) was captured by sequencing in a study of blood T cells in healthy people across ages. Germline V gene sequence: CDR1 SEHNR, CDR2 FQNEAQ (reference sequence). The CDR3 has 15 residues. Between the trimmed V and J ends, which lost 4 bases and 1 base, there was a span of 13 bases. The use of a sample-barcoded 5' primer and a J-beta primer mix characterized a second PCR of about 7 to 12 cycles. A single record per CDR3 protein comes from TCRdb applying MiXCR to the 5' RACE reads. Altogether 540,000 or so distinct CDR3 sequences are present, more than 45% being singletons, with the ten largest covering under 30%.

The sequencing input was blood. This sequence was found in an elderly man in good health. The chain couples TRBV7-9 to TRBJ1-1, with TRBD1 as a possible D gene (5 bases). DNA of the CDR3: TGTGCCAGCAGCTCCGCGCGGGGGGGGAACACTGAAGCTTTCTTT. This gives the protein CASSSARGGNTEAFF.